These T cell receptor beta chains were read from a single sample in a study of beta chain features in type 1 diabetes. Sequenced by immunoSEQ multiplex PCR; TCRdb stores in-frame clones only, minus some. Of 130,000 or so clones in the sample, around 8.8% are singletons; the top ten hold roughly 0.75%. The sequenced sample was central memory CD4+ T cells from blood. These receptors were taken from a man between 25 and 39 years old with type 1 diabetes. CDR3s include the opening cysteine and the closing phenylalanine or tryptophan. A D gene is named only where the DNA matches it firmly.

j_call d_call v_call cdr3_aa
TRBJ1-2 - TRBV15 CATSRDLTGNYGYTF
TRBJ2-2 - TRBV7-9 CASRQGLNTGELFF
TRBJ2-1 - TRBV5-6 CASSLGGLSYNEQFF
TRBJ2-2 - TRBV19 CASTGVGGDTGELFF
TRBJ1-1 TRBD1 TRBV18 CATEQGANTEAFF
TRBJ1-1 TRBD1 TRBV28 CASPSRTGNVEAFF
TRBJ1-2 TRBD1 TRBV25-1 CASSDAGGYYGYTF
TRBJ2-7 - TRBV7-9 CASSNPTGLGTYEQYF
TRBJ2-1 TRBD1 TRBV16 CASSPTGYGEQFF
TRBJ2-2 - TRBV21-1 CASSLLGTGHTGELFF
TRBJ2-1 TRBD1 TRBV11-2 CASSLRPGGINEQFF
TRBJ2-5 TRBD2 TRBV19 CASSRTLAGGQETQYF
TRBJ1-4 - TRBV18 CASSPASGLNEKLFF
TRBJ2-7 - TRBV15 CATSRRSTGSSYEQYF
TRBJ2-5 - TRBV27 CASRGNLASQETQYF
TRBJ2-4 TRBD2 TRBV5-1 CASSPREGAKNIQYF
TRBJ1-5 - TRBV6-4 CASSVGQPQHF
TRBJ1-3 - TRBV5-1 CASSIGYGNTIYF
TRBJ2-3 TRBD2 TRBV25-1 CASSPPSGPSTDTQYF
TRBJ1-1 - TRBV19 CASRWGGYMNTEAFF
TRBJ2-1 TRBD2 TRBV29-1 CSASPSSGGRYNEQFF
TRBJ1-4 - TRBV20-1 CSASRYEKLFF
TRBJ2-2 - TRBV6-5 CASSIQGPGTGELFF
TRBJ2-4 TRBD1 TRBV30 CAWRPTGGSNIQYF
TRBJ2-1 TRBD1 TRBV4-2 CASSLGQNSIDEQFF
TRBJ2-7 - TRBV18 CASSPYQGNEQYF
TRBJ1-1 - TRBV10-3 CAINRQQGTEAFF
TRBJ2-3 - TRBV2 CASSESQLALTDTQYF
TRBJ2-1 TRBD1 TRBV5-1 CASSTNPPGQGQFF
TRBJ2-5 - TRBV6-6 CASSSLQGEGETQYF
TRBJ2-1 TRBD2 TRBV5-6 CASSFGGGHNEQFF
TRBJ1-2 - TRBV18 CASSPATGGDYGYTF
TRBJ2-4 - TRBV5-4 CASSQQQTLAKNIQYF
TRBJ2-4 TRBD1 TRBV6-1 CASSGGTGGGIQYF
TRBJ2-1 - TRBV19 CASSTFRDFKAYNEQFF
TRBJ1-1 TRBD1 TRBV9 CASSERVGTGAFF
TRBJ2-7 TRBD2 TRBV7-9 CASSLAGGAKEQYF
TRBJ2-3 - TRBV9 CASSVGRSDLADTQYF
TRBJ1-2 TRBD1 TRBV28 CASSTDRVGYTF
TRBJ2-1 TRBD2 TRBV14 CASSPWGTSGVNEQFF
TRBJ2-4 - TRBV18 CASSPPQVAKNIQYF
TRBJ2-2 - TRBV6-1 CASSGQTHTGELFF
TRBJ1-2 - TRBV6-5 CASTPSVRMDGYTF
TRBJ1-1 - TRBV19 CASSSYDRTTEAFF
TRBJ2-3 - TRBV25-1 CASSVREADTQYF
TRBJ1-5 - TRBV4-1 CASSINSNQPQHF
TRBJ2-1 TRBD1 TRBV18 CASSPRDRGPHEQFF
TRBJ1-5 - TRBV2 CASSDSRGARSNQPQHF
TRBJ2-4 TRBD1 TRBV7-2 CASSPGTGGVKNIQYF
TRBJ1-2 TRBD1 TRBV5-1 CASSFTGTGNTF
TRBJ1-6 - TRBV9 CASSQGNGDSPLHF
TRBJ1-5 - TRBV2 CASRFGQGYNQPQHF
TRBJ1-5 TRBD1 TRBV6-6 CATNLQGAGGQPQHF